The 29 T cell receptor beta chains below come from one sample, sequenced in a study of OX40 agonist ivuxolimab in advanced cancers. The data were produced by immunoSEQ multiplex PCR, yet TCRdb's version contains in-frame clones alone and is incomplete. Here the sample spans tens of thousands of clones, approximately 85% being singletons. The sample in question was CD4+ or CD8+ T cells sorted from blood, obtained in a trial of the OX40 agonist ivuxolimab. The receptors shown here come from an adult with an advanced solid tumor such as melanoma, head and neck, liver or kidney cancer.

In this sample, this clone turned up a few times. The CDR3 coding sequence is TGTGCCTGGAGCGCAGGACCCGGGGGCTATGAGCAGTTCTTC. It codes for CAWSAGPGGYEQFF. This rearrangement joins TRBV30 to TRBJ2-1; either TRBD1 or TRBD2 may fit D (6 bases each). The V and J ends lost 3 bases and 8 bases respectively, with 17 bases between them. Germline assignment: CDR1 GTSNPN and CDR2 SVGIG (reference sequence). CDR3 size: 14 residues.

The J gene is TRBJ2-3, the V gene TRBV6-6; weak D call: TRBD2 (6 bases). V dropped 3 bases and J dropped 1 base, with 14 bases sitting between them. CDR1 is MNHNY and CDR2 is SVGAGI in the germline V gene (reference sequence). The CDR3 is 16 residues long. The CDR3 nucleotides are TGTGCCAGCAGTTATGAGCGGGTGAAGCGCACAGATACGCAGTATTTT. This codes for CASSYERVKRTDTQYF.

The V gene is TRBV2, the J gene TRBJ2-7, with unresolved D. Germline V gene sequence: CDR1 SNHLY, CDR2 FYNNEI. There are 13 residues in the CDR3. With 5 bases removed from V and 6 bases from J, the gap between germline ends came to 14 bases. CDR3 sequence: CASSLATHSEQYF. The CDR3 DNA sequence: TGTGCCAGCAGTTTGGCCACTCATAGCGAGCAGTACTTC.

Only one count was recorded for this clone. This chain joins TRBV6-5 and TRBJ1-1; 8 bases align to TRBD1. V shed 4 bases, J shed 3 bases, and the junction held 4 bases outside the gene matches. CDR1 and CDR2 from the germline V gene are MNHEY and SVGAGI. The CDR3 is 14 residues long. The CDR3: CASSSTGGDTEAFF. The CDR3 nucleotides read TGTGCCAGCAGTTCCACAGGGGGTGACACTGAAGCTTTCTTT.

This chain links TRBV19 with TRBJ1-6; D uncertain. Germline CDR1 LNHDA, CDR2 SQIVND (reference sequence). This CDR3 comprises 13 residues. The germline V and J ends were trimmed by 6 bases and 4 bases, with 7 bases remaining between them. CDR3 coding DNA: TGTGCCAGTAGCTGGGAATATAATTCACCCCTCCACTTT. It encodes CASSWEYNSPLHF.

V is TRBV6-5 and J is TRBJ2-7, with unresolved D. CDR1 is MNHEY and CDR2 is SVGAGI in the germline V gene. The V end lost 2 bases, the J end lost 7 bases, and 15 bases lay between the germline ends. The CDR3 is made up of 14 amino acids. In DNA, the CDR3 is TGTGCCAGCAGTTACCGGACCCCGGCGTTTGAGCAGTACTTC. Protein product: CASSYRTPAFEQYF.

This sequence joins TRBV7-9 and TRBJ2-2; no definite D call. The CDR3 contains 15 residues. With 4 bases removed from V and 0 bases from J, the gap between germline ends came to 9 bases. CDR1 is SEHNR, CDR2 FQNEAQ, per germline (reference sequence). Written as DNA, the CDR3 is TGTGCCAGCAGCTCGGTTTATGCGAACACCGGGGAGCTGTTTTTT. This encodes CASSSVYANTGELFF.

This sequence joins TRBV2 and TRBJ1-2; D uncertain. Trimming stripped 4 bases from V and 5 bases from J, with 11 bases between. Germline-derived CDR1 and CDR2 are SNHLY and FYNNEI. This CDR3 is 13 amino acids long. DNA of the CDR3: TGTGCCAGCAGTGTTATAGGGAGTTATGGCTACACCTTC. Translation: CASSVIGSYGYTF.

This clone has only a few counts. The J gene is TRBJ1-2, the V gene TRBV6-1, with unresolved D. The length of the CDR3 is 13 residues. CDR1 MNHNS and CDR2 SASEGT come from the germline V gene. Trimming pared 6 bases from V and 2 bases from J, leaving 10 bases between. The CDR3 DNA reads TGTGCCAGCAGGGGAACAGCCAACTATGGCTACACCTTC. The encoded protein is CASRGTANYGYTF.

The CDR3 DNA sequence: TGTGCCAGCAGTAGGACGACAGGGGGTACTGGCTACACCTTC. Translation: CASSRTTGGTGYTF. The chain employs TRBV28 and TRBJ1-2; 9 bases line up with TRBD1. The CDR3 is made up of 14 amino acids. V shed 5 bases, J shed 7 bases, and the junction held 8 bases outside the gene matches. Germline assignment: CDR1 MDHEN and CDR2 SYDVKM.

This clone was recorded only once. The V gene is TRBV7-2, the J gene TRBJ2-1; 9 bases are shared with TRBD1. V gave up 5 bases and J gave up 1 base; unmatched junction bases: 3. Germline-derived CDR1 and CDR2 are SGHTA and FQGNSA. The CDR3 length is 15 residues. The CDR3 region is CASSRTGASYNEQFF. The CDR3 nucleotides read TGTGCCAGCAGCCGGACAGGGGCTTCCTACAATGAGCAGTTCTTC.

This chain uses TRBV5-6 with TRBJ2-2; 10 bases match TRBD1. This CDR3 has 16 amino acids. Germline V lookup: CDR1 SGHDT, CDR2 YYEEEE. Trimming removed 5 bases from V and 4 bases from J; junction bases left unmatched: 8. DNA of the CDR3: TGTGCCAGCAGTCCCGGGACAGGGGCCATCACCGGGGAGCTGTTTTTT. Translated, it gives CASSPGTGAITGELFF. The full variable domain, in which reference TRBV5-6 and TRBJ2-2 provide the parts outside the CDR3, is DAGVTQSPTHLIKTRGQQVTLRCSPKSGHDTVSWYQQALGQGPQFIFQYYEEEERQRGNFPDRFSGHQFPNYSSELNVNALLLGDSALYLCASSPGTGAITGELFFGEGSRLTVL.

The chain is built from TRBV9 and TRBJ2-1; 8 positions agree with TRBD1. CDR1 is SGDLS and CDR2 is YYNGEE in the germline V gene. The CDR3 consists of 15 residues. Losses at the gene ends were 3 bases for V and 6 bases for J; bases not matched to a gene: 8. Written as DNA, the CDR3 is TGTGCCAGCAGCGGAGGCAGGGGGCGAATCAATGAGCAGTTCTTC. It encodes CASSGGRGRINEQFF.

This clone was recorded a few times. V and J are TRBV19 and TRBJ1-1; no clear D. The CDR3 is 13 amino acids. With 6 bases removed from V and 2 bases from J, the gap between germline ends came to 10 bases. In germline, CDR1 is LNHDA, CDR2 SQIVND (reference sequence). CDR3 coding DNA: TGTGCCAGTAGCACATCGGTAAACACTGAAGCTTTCTTT. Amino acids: CASSTSVNTEAFF. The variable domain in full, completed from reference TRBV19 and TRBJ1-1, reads DGGITQSPKYLFRKEGQNVTLSCEQNLNHDAMYWYRQDPGQGLRLIYYSQIVNDFQKGDIAEGYSVSREKKESFPLTVTSAQKNPTAFYLCASSTSVNTEAFFGQGTRLTVV.

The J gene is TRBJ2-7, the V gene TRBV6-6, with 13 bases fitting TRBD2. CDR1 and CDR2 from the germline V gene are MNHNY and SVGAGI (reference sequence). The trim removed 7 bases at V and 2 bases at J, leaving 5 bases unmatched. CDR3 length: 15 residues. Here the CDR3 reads CASTIGTSGTYEQYF. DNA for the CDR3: TGTGCCAGCACCATCGGGACTAGCGGGACCTACGAGCAGTACTTC.

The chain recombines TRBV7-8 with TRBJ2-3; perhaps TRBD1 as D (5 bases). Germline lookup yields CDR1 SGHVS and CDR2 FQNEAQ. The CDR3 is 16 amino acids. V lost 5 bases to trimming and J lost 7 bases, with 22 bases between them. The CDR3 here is CASSPPGAQGGYTQYF. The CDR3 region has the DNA TGTGCCAGCAGCCCACCCGGCGCGCAGGGCGGATATACGCAGTATTTT.

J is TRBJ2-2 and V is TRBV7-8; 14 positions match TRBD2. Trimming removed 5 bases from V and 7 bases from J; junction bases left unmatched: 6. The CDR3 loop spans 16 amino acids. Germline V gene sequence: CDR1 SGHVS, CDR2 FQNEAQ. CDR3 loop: CASSPGLAGDDGELFF. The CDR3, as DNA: TGTGCCAGCAGCCCGGGACTAGCGGGAGATGACGGGGAGCTGTTTTTT.

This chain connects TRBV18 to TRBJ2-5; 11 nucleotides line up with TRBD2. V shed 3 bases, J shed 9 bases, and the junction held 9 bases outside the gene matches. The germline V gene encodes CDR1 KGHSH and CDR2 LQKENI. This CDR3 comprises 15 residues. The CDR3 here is CASSPGTSGKGSQYF. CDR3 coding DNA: TGTGCCAGCTCACCCGGGACTAGCGGTAAAGGTTCCCAGTACTTC.

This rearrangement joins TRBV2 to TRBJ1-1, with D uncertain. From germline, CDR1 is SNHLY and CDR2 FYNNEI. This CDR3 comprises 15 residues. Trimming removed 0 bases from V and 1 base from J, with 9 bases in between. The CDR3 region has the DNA TGTGCCAGCAGTGAAGCTGGTATGCGGAACACTGAAGCTTTCTTT. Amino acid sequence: CASSEAGMRNTEAFF. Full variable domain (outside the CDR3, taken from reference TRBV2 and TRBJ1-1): EPEVTQTPSHQVTQMGQEVILRCVPISNHLYFYWYRQILGQKVEFLVSFYNNEISEKSEIFDDQFSVERPDGSNFTLKIRSTKLEDSAMYFCASSEAGMRNTEAFFGQGTRLTVV.

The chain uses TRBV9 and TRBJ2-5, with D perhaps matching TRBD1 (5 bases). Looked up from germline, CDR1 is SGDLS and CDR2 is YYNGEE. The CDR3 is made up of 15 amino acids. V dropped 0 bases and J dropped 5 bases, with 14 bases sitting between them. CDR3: CASSVAQGAGETQYF. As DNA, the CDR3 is TGTGCCAGCAGCGTAGCTCAAGGGGCAGGGGAGACCCAGTACTTC.

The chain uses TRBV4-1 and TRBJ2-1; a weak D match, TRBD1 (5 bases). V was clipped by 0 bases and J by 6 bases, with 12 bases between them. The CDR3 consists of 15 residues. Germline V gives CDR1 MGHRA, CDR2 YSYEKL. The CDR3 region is CASSQESGSLNEQFF. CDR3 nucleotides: TGCGCCAGCAGCCAAGAGTCAGGGTCCCTCAATGAGCAGTTCTTC.

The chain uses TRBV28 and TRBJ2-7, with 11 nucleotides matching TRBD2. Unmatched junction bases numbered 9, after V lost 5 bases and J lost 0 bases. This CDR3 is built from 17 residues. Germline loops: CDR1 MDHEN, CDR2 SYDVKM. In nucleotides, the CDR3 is TGTGCCAGCAGTACTCTTCCTAGCGGGAGGTACTCCTACGAGCAGTACTTC. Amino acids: CASSTLPSGRYSYEQYF.

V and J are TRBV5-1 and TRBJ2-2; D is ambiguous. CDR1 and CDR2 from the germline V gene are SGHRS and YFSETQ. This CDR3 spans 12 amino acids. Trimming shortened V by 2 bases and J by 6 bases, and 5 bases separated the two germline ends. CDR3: CASSFGSGELFF. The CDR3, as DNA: TGCGCCAGCAGCTTCGGGTCCGGGGAGCTGTTTTTT.

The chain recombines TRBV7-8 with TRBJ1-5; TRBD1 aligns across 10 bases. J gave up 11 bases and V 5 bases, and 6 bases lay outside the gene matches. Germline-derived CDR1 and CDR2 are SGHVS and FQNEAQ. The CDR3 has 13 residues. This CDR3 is CASSTRTGGAQHF. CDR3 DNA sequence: TGTGCCAGCAGCACCCGGACAGGGGGGGCCCAGCATTTT. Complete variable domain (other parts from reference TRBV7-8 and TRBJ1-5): GAGVSQSPRYKVAKRGQDVALRCDPISGHVSLFWYQQALGQGPEFLTYFQNEAQLDKSGLPSDRFFAERPEGSVSTLKIQRTQQEDSAVYLCASSTRTGGAQHFGDGTRLSIL.

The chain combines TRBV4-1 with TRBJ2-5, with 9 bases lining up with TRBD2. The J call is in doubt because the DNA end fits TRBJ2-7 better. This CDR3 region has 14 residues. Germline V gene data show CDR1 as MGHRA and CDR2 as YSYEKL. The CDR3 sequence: CASSRLAGPYEQYF. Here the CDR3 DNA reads TGCGCCAGCAGCCGGCTAGCGGGACCCTACGAGCAGTACTTC.

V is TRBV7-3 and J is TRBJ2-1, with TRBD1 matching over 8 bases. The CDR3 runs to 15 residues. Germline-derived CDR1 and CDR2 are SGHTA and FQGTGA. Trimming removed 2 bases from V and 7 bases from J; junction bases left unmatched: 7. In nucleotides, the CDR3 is TGTGCCAGCAGCTTAGGTGGACAGGGTGTTAATGAGCAGTTCTTC. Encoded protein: CASSLGGQGVNEQFF. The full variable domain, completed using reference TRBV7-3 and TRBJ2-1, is GAGVSQTPSNKVTEKGKYVELRCDPISGHTALYWYRQSLGQGPEFLIYFQGTGAADDSGLPNDRFFAVRPEGSVSTLKIQRTERGDSAVYLCASSLGGQGVNEQFFGPGTRLTVL.

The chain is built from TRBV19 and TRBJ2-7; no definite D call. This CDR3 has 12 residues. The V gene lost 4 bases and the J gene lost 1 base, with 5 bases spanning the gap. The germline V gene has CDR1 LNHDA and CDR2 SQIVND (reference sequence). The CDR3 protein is CASSRGSYEQYF. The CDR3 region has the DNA TGTGCCAGTAGTAGGGGATCCTACGAGCAGTACTTC.

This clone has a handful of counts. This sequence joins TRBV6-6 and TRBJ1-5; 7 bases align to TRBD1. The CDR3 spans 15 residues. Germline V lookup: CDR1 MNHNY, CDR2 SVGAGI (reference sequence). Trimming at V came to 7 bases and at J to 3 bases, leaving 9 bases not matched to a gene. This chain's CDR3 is CASNLSQGNNQPQHF. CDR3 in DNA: TGTGCCAGCAACCTCTCACAGGGGAACAATCAGCCCCAGCATTTT.

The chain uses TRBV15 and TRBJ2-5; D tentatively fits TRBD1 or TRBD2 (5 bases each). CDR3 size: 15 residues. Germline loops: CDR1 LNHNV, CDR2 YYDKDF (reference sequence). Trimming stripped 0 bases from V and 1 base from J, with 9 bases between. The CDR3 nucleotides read TGTGCCACCAGCAGAGATCGGGGCCTCCAAGAGACCCAGTACTTC. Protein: CATSRDRGLQETQYF.